These 23 T cell receptor beta chains were sequenced from one sample in a study of T cells in Graves' hyperthyroidism and ophthalmopathy. What was amplified from RNA transcripts were TCR beta CDR3 regions. The primer set for the first-round RT-PCR of the TCR CDR3 was HTBI. One entry per CDR3 protein, called by TCRdb with MiXCR from the multiplex PCR reads. The data contain about 360,000 distinct CDR3 sequences, about 18% of them singletons. Sample: blood. The receptors stem from a woman younger than 35 with Graves' hyperthyroidism.

This clonotype occurred many times. The chain employs TRBV30 and TRBJ1-1, with D hard to call. The germline V gene encodes CDR1 GTSNPN and CDR2 SVGIG (reference sequence). This CDR3 comprises 11 residues. Trimming took 5 bases from V and 11 from J, leaving 15 bases between them. DNA of the CDR3: TGTGCCTGGGCCCACGAAATTGGGGCTTTCTTT. Its protein is CAWAHEIGAFF. The variable domain in full, with the rest retrieved from reference TRBV30 and TRBJ1-1, is SQTIHQWPATLVQPVGSPLSLECTVEGTSNPNLYWYRQAAGRGLQLLFYSVGIGQISSEVPQNLSASRPQDRQFILSSKKLLLSDSGFYLCAWAHEIGAFFGQGTRLTVV.

This clonotype came up many times. The V and J genes are TRBV15 and TRBJ1-1; D is ambiguous. CDR1 is LNHNV, CDR2 YYDKDF, per germline (reference sequence). The CDR3 has 13 amino acids. Deletions cut 5 bases from V and 2 bases from J, with 9 bases between. For the CDR3, the DNA is TGTGCCACCAGCGAACTTCTAAACACTGAAGCTTTCTTT. Its protein product is CATSELLNTEAFF.

The chain joins TRBV4-1 to TRBJ1-1; no clear D gene. This CDR3 has 11 amino acids. Trimming pared 5 bases from V and 6 bases from J, leaving 7 bases between. Germline CDR1 is MGHRA and CDR2 is YSYEKL. Here the CDR3 DNA reads TGCGCCAGCAGCGATAGAGCTGAAGCTTTCTTT. It codes for CASSDRAEAFF.

This clonotype was counted many times. The chain is built from TRBV6-1 and TRBJ1-1, with a weak D call TRBD1 (5 bases). Per germline, CDR1 MNHNS and CDR2 SASEGT. CDR3 length equals 12 residues. Trimming pared 7 bases from V and 1 base from J, leaving 7 bases between. This CDR3 reads CASTQGNTEAFF. Written as DNA, the CDR3 is TGTGCCAGCACCCAGGGGAACACTGAAGCTTTCTTT.

This clonotype was picked up many times. This chain links TRBV20-1 with TRBJ2-5, with 15 bases that match TRBD2. This CDR3 region has 15 residues. Unmatched junction bases numbered 7, after V lost 6 bases and J lost 5 bases. Per germline, CDR1 DFQATT and CDR2 SNEGSKA (reference sequence). In nucleotides, the CDR3 is TGCAGTGCCAGGACTAGCGGGGGGGATTTGGAGACCCAGTACTTC. Its protein is CSARTSGGDLETQYF.

This chain links TRBV6-2 or TRBV6-3 with TRBJ2-7; 8 nucleotides align to TRBD2. The CDR3 has 14 residues. The trim removed 7 bases at V and 9 bases at J, leaving 14 bases unmatched. Germline CDR1 and CDR2: MNHEY and SVGEGT. CDR3 coding DNA: TGTGCCAGCACCCCCCCCGGGAGGGCCGTCGGGCAGTACTTC. This gives the protein CASTPPGRAVGQYF.

The table lists this clonotype with a few counts. The chain carries TRBV6-1 and TRBJ2-7; TRBD2 aligns across 9 bases. J lost 4 bases, V lost 5 bases, and 3 bases had no gene match. Germline V gene lookup returns CDR1 MNHNS and CDR2 SASEGT. This CDR3 is built from 13 residues. The CDR3 loop reads CASSSGGLYEQYF. The CDR3 DNA sequence: TGTGCCAGCAGTAGCGGGGGGCTATACGAGCAGTACTTC.

This clonotype was counted at least ten times. This chain uses TRBV12-3 or TRBV12-4 with TRBJ2-7; 7 bases are shared with TRBD2. CDR3 size: 15 residues. After removal of 6 bases from V and 0 bases from J, the junction contained 8 bases not matched to a gene. The CDR3, as DNA: TGTGCCAGCAGAAGTAGGGAGGGTGGCTCCTACGAGCAGTACTTC. Amino acids: CASRSREGGSYEQYF.

This clonotype was picked up one time. V and J are TRBV12-5 and TRBJ2-5; TRBD1 is a possible D gene (5 bases). The CDR3 totals 15 residues. V shed 4 bases and J shed 3 bases, with 15 bases lying between them. The germline gives CDR1 LGHNT, CDR2 FRNRAP. This CDR3 is CASGSSTSREETQYF. CDR3 bases: TGTGCTAGTGGTTCATCTACGAGCAGGGAAGAGACCCAGTACTTC.

The table lists this clonotype with many counts. The chain joins TRBV27 to TRBJ2-4; D gene unclear. CDR1 is MNHEY, CDR2 SMNVEV, per germline (reference sequence). Deletions cut 6 bases from V and 0 bases from J, with 15 bases between. This CDR3 comprises 16 residues. The CDR3 nucleotides read TGTGCCAGCAGCTCACCGGGCAAGACAGCCAAAAACATTCAGTACTTC. This translates into CASSSPGKTAKNIQYF.

In the case of this clonotype: One end of the junction fails to match germline, which may point to a read error. The chain links TRBV19 to TRBJ1-2; D unresolved. The CDR3 consists of 14 residues. Germline V gene data show CDR1 as LNHDA and CDR2 as SQIVND (reference sequence). The CDR3 spells CASSPAVQIYGYTF. Here the CDR3 DNA reads TGTGCCAGTAGTCCCGCGGTACAGATCTATGGTTACACCTTC.

This clonotype appeared many times. The genes are TRBV12-5 and TRBJ1-1; possible D gene TRBD1, 5 bases. Germline V gives CDR1 LGHNT, CDR2 FRNRAP. Trimming took 0 bases from V and 7 from J, leaving 15 bases between them. This CDR3 region has 15 residues. CDR3 protein: CASGLVLWGTGEAFF. DNA for the CDR3: TGTGCTAGTGGTTTGGTACTATGGGGGACGGGTGAAGCTTTCTTT. Combining the CDR3 with reference TRBV12-5 and TRBJ1-1 gives the whole variable domain DARVTQTPRHKVTEMGQEVTMRCQPILGHNTVFWYRQTMMQGLELLAYFRNRAPLDDSGMPKDRFSAEMPDATLATLKIQPSEPRDSAVYFCASGLVLWGTGEAFFGQGTRLTVV.

Ten or more counts support this clonotype. This chain uses TRBV6-4 with TRBJ1-1, with 8 bases identical to TRBD1. CDR3 size: 17 residues. Looked up from germline, CDR1 is MRHNA and CDR2 is SNTAGT. V was pared by 5 bases and J by 0 bases, with 11 bases of the junction left unmatched. In DNA form, the CDR3 reads TGTGCCAGCAGTCGACGGACAGGGACTTTTTTGAACACTGAAGCTTTCTTT. It translates to CASSRRTGTFLNTEAFF.

In its sample, this clonotype was seen many times. The V and J genes are TRBV28 and TRBJ1-1; D remains ambiguous. CDR1 is MDHEN and CDR2 is SYDVKM in the germline V gene. V was trimmed by 5 bases and J by 1 base, leaving 14 bases between them. CDR3 length equals 15 residues. Here the CDR3 DNA reads TGTGCCAGCAGTATCCCGAGTGAGAGGAACACTGAAGCTTTCTTT. Its translation is CASSIPSERNTEAFF.

The chain joins TRBV15 to TRBJ1-2; D gene ambiguous. Per the germline V gene, CDR1 is LNHNV and CDR2 is YYDKDF (reference sequence). V dropped 2 bases and J dropped 2 bases, with 3 bases sitting between them. The CDR3 contains 12 residues. This CDR3 reads CATSRTNYGYTF. In DNA form, the CDR3 reads TGTGCCACCAGCAGAACGAACTATGGCTACACCTTC.

The CDR3 coding sequence is TGTGCCAGCAGTCAAAGCCCCACCGGGGAGCTGTTTTTT. This translates into CASSQSPTGELFF. The rearrangement uses TRBV6-2 or TRBV6-3 and TRBJ2-2; D remains ambiguous. CDR3 length equals 13 residues. Germline V lookup: CDR1 MNHEY, CDR2 SVGEGT. The ends were cut back, 5 bases at V and 4 bases at J, with 8 bases in the middle.

This clonotype occurred many times. The V gene is TRBV6-1, the J gene TRBJ1-1, with D unclear. The CDR3 extends over 13 amino acids. The germline V and J ends were trimmed by 6 bases and 0 bases, with 8 bases remaining between them. CDR1 is MNHNS, CDR2 SASEGT, per germline. The CDR3 spells CASSRKLNTEAFF. The DNA of the CDR3 is TGTGCCAGCAGCCGCAAGCTGAACACTGAAGCTTTCTTT.

V usage is TRBV5-1 and J usage is TRBJ2-5, with 8 bases lining up with TRBD1. V lost 0 bases to trimming and J lost 3 bases; unmatched junction nucleotides: 10. The V gene's germline CDR1 is SGHRS and CDR2 YFSETQ. The CDR3 has 17 residues. The CDR3 here is CASSLASLTGEKETQYF. The DNA for the CDR3 is TGCGCCAGCAGCTTGGCCTCTCTGACAGGGGAGAAAGAGACCCAGTACTTC.

Comments on this clonotype: Germline and junction disagree at one end, which may indicate a read error. The gene calls are TRBV4-1 and TRBJ1-3, with a weak D call TRBD1 (6 bases). The CDR3 is made up of 17 amino acids. CDR1 MGHRA and CDR2 YSYEKL come from the germline V gene. The CDR3 DNA sequence: TGCGCCAGCAGCCATCAAGCTCAGGGGTACTCTGGAAACACCATAGATTTT. Encoded protein: CASSHQAQGYSGNTIDF.

This clonotype has ten or more counts. The CDR3 DNA reads as TGTGCCAGCAGTCCTACAGGAAAAACTGAAGCTTTCTTT. Its protein product is CASSPTGKTEAFF. The rearrangement links TRBV6-5 to TRBJ1-1; D might be TRBD1 (5 bases). CDR3 length: 13 amino acids. CDR1 and CDR2 from the germline V gene are MNHEY and SVGAGI. The ends were cut back, 5 bases at V and 5 bases at J, with 12 bases in the middle.

This clonotype was seen many times. J is TRBJ2-6 and V is TRBV28; D is unresolved. V was trimmed by 5 bases and J by 2 bases, leaving 4 bases between them. This CDR3 is 13 amino acids long. Looked up from germline, CDR1 is MDHEN and CDR2 is SYDVKM. For the CDR3, the DNA is TGTGCCAGCAGTGTACCTGGGGCCAACGTCCTGACTTTC. As protein: CASSVPGANVLTF. The full variable domain, with the rest looked up from reference TRBV28 and TRBJ2-6, is DVKVTQSSRYLVKRTGEKVFLECVQDMDHENMFWYRQDPGLGLRLIYFSYDVKMKEKGDIPEGYSVSREKKERFSLILESASTNQTSMYLCASSVPGANVLTFGAGSRLTVL.

The chain couples TRBV10-2 to TRBJ1-5; D is undetermined. This CDR3 has 14 residues. Between the trimmed V and J ends, which lost 0 bases and 6 bases, there was a span of 9 bases. The germline V gene encodes CDR1 WSHSY and CDR2 SAAADI. CDR3 region: CASSESKAVQPQHF. CDR3 nucleotides: TGCGCCAGCAGTGAGTCGAAAGCGGTTCAGCCCCAGCATTTT.

This clonotype was counted at least ten times. DNA for the CDR3: TGTGCCAGCAGGGGGGAAGGGACCCAGTACTTC. Its translation is CASRGEGTQYF. The chain links TRBV7-6 to TRBJ2-5, with D tentatively TRBD1 or TRBD2 (5 bases each). This CDR3 has 11 amino acids. Germline V gene sequence: CDR1 SGHVS, CDR2 FNYEAQ. The germline V and J ends were trimmed by 6 bases and 7 bases, with 9 bases remaining between them. Looking up the rest from reference TRBV7-6 and TRBJ2-5 gives the full variable domain: GAGVSQSPRYKVTKRGQDVALRCDPISGHVSLYWYRQALGQGPEFLTYFNYEAQQDKSGLPNDRFSAERPEGSISTLTIQRTEQRDSAMYRCASRGEGTQYFGPGTRLLVL.